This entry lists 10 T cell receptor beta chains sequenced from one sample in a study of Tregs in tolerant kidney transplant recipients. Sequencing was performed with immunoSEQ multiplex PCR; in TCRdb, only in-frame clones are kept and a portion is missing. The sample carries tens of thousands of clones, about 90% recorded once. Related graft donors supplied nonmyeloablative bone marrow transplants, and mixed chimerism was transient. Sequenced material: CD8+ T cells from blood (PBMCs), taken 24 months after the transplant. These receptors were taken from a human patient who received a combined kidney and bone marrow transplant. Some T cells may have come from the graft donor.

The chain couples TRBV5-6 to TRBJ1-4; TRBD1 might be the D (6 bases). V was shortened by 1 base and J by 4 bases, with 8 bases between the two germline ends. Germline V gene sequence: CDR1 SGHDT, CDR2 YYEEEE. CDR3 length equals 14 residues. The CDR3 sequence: CASSLQGSNEKLFF. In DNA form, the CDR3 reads TGTGCCAGCAGCTTGCAGGGGAGTAATGAAAAACTGTTTTTT.

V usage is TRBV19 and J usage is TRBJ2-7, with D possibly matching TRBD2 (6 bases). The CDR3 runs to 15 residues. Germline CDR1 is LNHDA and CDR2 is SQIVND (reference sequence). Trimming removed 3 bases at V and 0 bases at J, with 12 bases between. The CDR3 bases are TGTGCCAGTAGTATTGCCCTAGCGAACTCCTACGAGCAGTACTTC. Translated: CASSIALANSYEQYF.

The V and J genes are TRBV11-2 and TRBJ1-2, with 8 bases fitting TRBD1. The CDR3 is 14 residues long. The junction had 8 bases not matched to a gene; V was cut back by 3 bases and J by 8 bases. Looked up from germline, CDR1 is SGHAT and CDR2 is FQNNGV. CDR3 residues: CASSFGQGTGGYTF. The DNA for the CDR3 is TGTGCCAGCAGCTTCGGACAGGGAACGGGCGGCTACACCTTC.

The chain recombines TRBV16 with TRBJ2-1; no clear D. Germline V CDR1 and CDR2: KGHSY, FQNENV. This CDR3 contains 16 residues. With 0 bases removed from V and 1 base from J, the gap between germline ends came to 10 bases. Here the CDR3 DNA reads TGTGCCAGCAGCCAATCTGTCGCTAGTTCCTACAATGAGCAGTTCTTC. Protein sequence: CASSQSVASSYNEQFF.

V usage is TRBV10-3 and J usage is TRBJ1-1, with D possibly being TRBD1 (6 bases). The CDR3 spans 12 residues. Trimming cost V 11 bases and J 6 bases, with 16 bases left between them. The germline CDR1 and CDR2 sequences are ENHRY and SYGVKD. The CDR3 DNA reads TGTGCCGTACAGGGCGAAGGGGCTGAAGCTTTCTTT. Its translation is CAVQGEGAEAFF.

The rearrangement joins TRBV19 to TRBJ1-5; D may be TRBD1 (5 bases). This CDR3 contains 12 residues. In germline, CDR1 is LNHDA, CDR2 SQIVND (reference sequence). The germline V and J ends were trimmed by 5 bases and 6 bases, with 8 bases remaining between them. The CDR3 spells CASSAGGQPQHF. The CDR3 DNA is TGTGCCAGTAGTGCCGGGGGTCAGCCCCAGCATTTT.

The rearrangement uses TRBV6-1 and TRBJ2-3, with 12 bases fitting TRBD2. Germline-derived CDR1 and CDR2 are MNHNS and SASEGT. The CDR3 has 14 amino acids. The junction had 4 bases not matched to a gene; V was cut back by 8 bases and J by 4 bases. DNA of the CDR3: TGTGCCAGCGGCCTAGCGGGGGGGCCAGATACGCAGTATTTT. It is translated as CASGLAGGPDTQYF.

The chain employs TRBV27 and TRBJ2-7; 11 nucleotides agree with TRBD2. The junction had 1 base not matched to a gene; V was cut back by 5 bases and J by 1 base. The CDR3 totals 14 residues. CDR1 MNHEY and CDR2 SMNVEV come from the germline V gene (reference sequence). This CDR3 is CASSGTSGSYEQYF. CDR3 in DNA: TGTGCCAGCAGTGGGACTAGCGGATCCTACGAGCAGTACTTC.

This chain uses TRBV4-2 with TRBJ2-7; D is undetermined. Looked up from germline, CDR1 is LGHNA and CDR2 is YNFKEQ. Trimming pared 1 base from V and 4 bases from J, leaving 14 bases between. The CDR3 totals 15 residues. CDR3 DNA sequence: TGTGCCAGCAGCCAAGGCGGTCAAAGTGTGTACGAGCAGTACTTC. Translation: CASSQGGQSVYEQYF.

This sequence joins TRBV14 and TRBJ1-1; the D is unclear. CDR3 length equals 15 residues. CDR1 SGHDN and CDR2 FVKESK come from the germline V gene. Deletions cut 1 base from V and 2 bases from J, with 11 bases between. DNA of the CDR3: TGTGCCAGCAGCCAAGTTCTCAGAGGCAACACTGAAGCTTTCTTT. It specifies CASSQVLRGNTEAFF.